Sequencing of this TCR beta chain was carried out in a study of CD8+CD57+ T cells in acquired aplastic anemia. Study as a whole: The average for DNA from sorted CD4+ and CD8+ cells was 3.2 ug. Whole-study results and caveats: Significance was not reached for CD8+ Simpson's diversity between patients and controls. Patients and controls had in common approximately 30 CD8+ CDR3 sequences.

The template used for profiling TCR beta VDJ and CDR3 was genomic DNA. TCRdb used MiXCR to reprocess the reads, holding one entry per CDR3 protein. This table has 300,000 or so distinct CDR3 sequences, 45% to 70% appearing once. This clonotype was recorded many times. Its antigen is currently unknown. Trimming stripped 0 bases from V and 2 bases from J, with 11 bases between. Germline CDR1 reads SGHDT; CDR2 reads YYEEEE. This CDR3 has 15 amino acids. This receptor was identified in a human donor with severe aplastic anemia or a healthy control (not recorded which). Sequences were obtained from sorted CD4+, CD8+, or CD8+CD57+ T cells (not recorded which) from PBMCs. The rearrangement uses TRBV5-6 and TRBJ2-5; no firm D call. The DNA for the CDR3 is TGTGCCAGCAGCTTGGGATTTAGTGTACAAGAGACCCAGTACTTC. It is translated as CASSLGFSVQETQYF.